This passage covers 23 T cell receptor beta chains from one sample sequenced in a study of blood T cell repertoires in COVID-19. The repertoire was sequenced with immunoSEQ multiplex PCR; TCRdb's copy has only in-frame clones and lacks some. The data contain about 670,000 clones, about 90% of them singletons. Sequenced: peripheral blood. These TCRs come from a woman aged 18-30 years with acute or convalescent COVID-19.

The chain carries TRBV27 and TRBJ1-2; unclear D gene. Trimming cost V 2 bases and J 8 bases, with 18 bases left between them. The CDR3 has 15 residues. Germline V gene sequence: CDR1 MNHEY, CDR2 SMNVEV (reference sequence). In nucleotides, the CDR3 is TGTGCCAGCAGTTTAAGTTTTCGGGAGGTGTGGGGCTACACCTTC. Amino acids: CASSLSFREVWGYTF.

The chain is built from TRBV6-6 and TRBJ1-1; D gene uncertain. V was pared by 5 bases and J by 3 bases, with 7 bases between. The CDR3 contains 12 residues. Germline V gene lookup returns CDR1 MNHNY and CDR2 SVGAGI (reference sequence). CDR3 in amino acids: CASSPGYTEAFF. DNA for the CDR3: TGTGCCAGCAGTCCGGGATACACTGAAGCTTTCTTT.

V usage is TRBV19 and J usage is TRBJ1-4; 7 bases fit TRBD1. Looked up from germline, CDR1 is LNHDA and CDR2 is SQIVND (reference sequence). The J segment lost 7 bases and the V segment lost 6 bases, leaving 14 bases of the junction unmatched. The CDR3 runs to 16 residues. The CDR3 protein is CASSPRRGRGGEKLFF. The CDR3 region has the DNA TGTGCCAGTAGCCCTAGAAGGGGGCGCGGAGGTGAAAAACTGTTTTTT. Filled out from reference TRBV19 and TRBJ1-4, the complete variable domain reads DGGITQSPKYLFRKEGQNVTLSCEQNLNHDAMYWYRQDPGQGLRLIYYSQIVNDFQKGDIAEGYSVSREKKESFPLTVTSAQKNPTAFYLCASSPRRGRGGEKLFFGSGTQLSVL.

The chain couples TRBV6-1 to TRBJ1-2, with D hard to call. The CDR3 length is 10 residues. Germline CDR1 and CDR2: MNHNS and SASEGT. V was cut by 1 base and J by 11 bases, with 5 bases left in between. CDR3 DNA: TGTGCCAGCAGTGAAGTCGGGTACACCTTC. Its translation is CASSEVGYTF.

V and J are TRBV27 and TRBJ2-1; 10 nucleotides agree with TRBD2. CDR1 MNHEY and CDR2 SMNVEV come from the germline V gene (reference sequence). The CDR3 has 16 amino acids. V shed 0 bases and J 4 bases; nucleotides not matched to a gene: 3. The chain's CDR3 is CASSLSAGGIYNEQFF. For the CDR3, the DNA is TGTGCCAGCAGTTTATCAGCGGGGGGGATATACAATGAGCAGTTCTTC.

This chain uses TRBV20-1 with TRBJ1-2; a possible D gene is TRBD1 (6 bases). V gave up 3 bases and J gave up 8 bases, with 10 bases separating them. The germline V gene encodes CDR1 DFQATT and CDR2 SNEGSKA (reference sequence). CDR3 length: 11 residues. The CDR3 DNA reads as TGCAGTGCTAGCCGGACAGAAGGCTACACCTTC. This gives the protein CSASRTEGYTF.

This rearrangement joins TRBV9 to TRBJ2-2, with D uncertain. This CDR3 contains 13 residues. V was cut by 0 bases and J by 6 bases, with 6 bases left in between. Germline assignment: CDR1 SGDLS and CDR2 YYNGEE. As DNA, the CDR3 is TGTGCCAGCAGCGTAGACGAGCCCGGGGAGCTGTTTTTT. Translating gives CASSVDEPGELFF.

V gene TRBV6-5 combines with J gene TRBJ2-7, with 9 positions matching TRBD1. Germline lookup yields CDR1 MNHEY and CDR2 SVGAGI. The CDR3 runs to 13 residues. CDR3 amino acids: CATSGTGSYEQYF. For the CDR3, the DNA is TGTGCTACCTCCGGGACAGGGTCCTACGAGCAGTACTTC.

The gene calls are TRBV11-2 and TRBJ1-1, with D possibly matching TRBD1 (5 bases). V lost 3 bases and J 2 bases, leaving 19 bases between the germline ends. From germline, CDR1 is SGHAT and CDR2 FQNNGV. The CDR3 covers 17 residues. CDR3 in amino acids: CASSFERQIFTNTEAFF. In nucleotides, the CDR3 is TGTGCCAGCAGCTTCGAAAGACAGATTTTTACAAACACTGAAGCTTTCTTT.

Concerning this clone: This sample also contains other DNA sequences that code for the same CDR3. V is TRBV6-5 and J is TRBJ2-3; TRBD1 agrees at 10 bases. The CDR3 runs 15 residues. The germline V gene has CDR1 MNHEY and CDR2 SVGAGI. V lost 4 bases and J lost 4; bases outside the gene matches: 5. As DNA, the CDR3 is TGTGCCAGCAGTTCGCCCGGACAGGGGGCAGATACGCAGTATTTT. Translation gives CASSSPGQGADTQYF.

This chain links TRBV4-1 with TRBJ2-7; 9 bases are shared with TRBD1. V shed 2 bases and J 2 bases; nucleotides not matched to a gene: 1. CDR1 and CDR2 from the germline V gene are MGHRA and YSYEKL. The CDR3 covers 14 residues. The CDR3 nucleotides are TGCGCCAGCAGCCAAAGGACAGGGGCCTACGAGCAGTACTTC. It codes for CASSQRTGAYEQYF.

The chain carries TRBV3-1 (or the pseudogene TRBV3-2) and TRBJ2-7; D uncertain. Germline lookup yields CDR1 LGHDT and CDR2 YNNKEL (reference sequence). Trimming removed 0 bases from V and 0 bases from J, with 9 bases in between. The CDR3 loop spans 15 amino acids. Written as DNA, the CDR3 is TGTGCCAGCAGCCAAGAGGGCAGAAACTCCTACGAGCAGTACTTC. Translation: CASSQEGRNSYEQYF.

This sequence joins TRBV5-1 and TRBJ2-7; 8 nucleotides agree with TRBD1. The CDR3 runs 14 residues. Looked up from germline, CDR1 is SGHRS and CDR2 is YFSETQ. After removal of 4 bases from V and 0 bases from J, the junction contained 3 bases not matched to a gene. In DNA, the CDR3 is TGCGCCAGCAGCATTGGACAGGGCTCCTACGAGCAGTACTTC. Its protein is CASSIGQGSYEQYF.

This chain uses TRBV30 with TRBJ1-1; D remains unclear. CDR1 is GTSNPN and CDR2 is SVGIG in the germline V gene (reference sequence). Trimming left V 4 bases short and J 7 bases short, with 10 bases between. The CDR3 length is 11 residues. CDR3 sequence reads: CAWIGEIEAFF. CDR3 DNA: TGTGCCTGGATCGGGGAGATTGAAGCTTTCTTT.

This chain links TRBV15 with TRBJ2-7; 10 bases are shared with TRBD2. V dropped 7 bases and J dropped 3; count of bases not matched to a gene: 9. The CDR3 has 15 residues. CDR1 and CDR2 from the germline V gene are LNHNV and YYDKDF (reference sequence). CDR3 bases: TGTGCCACCACTCCGGGAAGGACTAGCGGCTACGAGCAGTACTTC. Protein: CATTPGRTSGYEQYF.

The chain links TRBV13 to TRBJ2-7, with 8 bases lining up with TRBD1. V shed 1 base, J shed 5 bases, and the junction held 7 bases outside the gene matches. Germline-derived CDR1 and CDR2 are PRHDT and FYEKMQ (reference sequence). The CDR3 sequence is 15 residues long. The CDR3 DNA follows: TGTGCCAGCAGCTTAGTAGCACAGGGGGGTAACGAGCAGTACTTC. Translating it yields CASSLVAQGGNEQYF.

The chain joins TRBV9 to TRBJ1-1, with a weak D call TRBD1 (5 bases). CDR3 size: 12 residues. The germline CDR1 and CDR2 sequences are SGDLS and YYNGEE. V was trimmed by 4 bases and J by 11 bases, leaving 15 bases between them. In nucleotides, the CDR3 is TGTGCCAGCAGCCTTGTTACAGGCCCGGCTTTCTTT. This codes for CASSLVTGPAFF.

This chain links TRBV5-1 with TRBJ1-4, with D possibly TRBD1 on 5 matching bases. The CDR3 runs to 15 residues. Germline CDR1 SGHRS, CDR2 YFSETQ. Deletions cut 1 base from V and 5 bases from J, with 12 bases between. Here the CDR3 DNA reads TGCGCCAGCAGCTTGTTCCCAGGGCCCAATGAAAAACTGTTTTTT. Its translation: CASSLFPGPNEKLFF.

This clone was seen a single time. The chain recombines TRBV28 with TRBJ2-7; 7 positions match TRBD2. V trimming: 6 bases; J trimming: 2 bases; junction bases outside the gene matches: 7. The CDR3 extends over 14 amino acids. CDR1 MDHEN and CDR2 SYDVKM come from the germline V gene. The CDR3 sequence: CASRPPGLTYEQYF. Written as DNA, the CDR3 is TGTGCCAGCAGGCCCCCGGGACTAACCTACGAGCAGTACTTC.

This rearrangement joins TRBV24-1 to TRBJ2-5; no clear D. V gave up 7 bases and J gave up 5 bases, with 7 bases separating them. Per the germline V gene, CDR1 is KGHDR and CDR2 is SFDVKD. The CDR3 runs to 11 residues. CDR3 in DNA: TGTGCCACCAGATACCGGGAGACCCAGTACTTC. Translating gives CATRYRETQYF.

In this sample, this clone turned up a few times. V and J are TRBV14 and TRBJ1-3; 7 nucleotides line up with TRBD1. The CDR3 is 17 residues long. V shed 0 bases, J shed 5 bases, and the junction held 10 bases outside the gene matches. Germline-derived CDR1 and CDR2 are SGHDN and FVKESK. CDR3 region: CASSQEGTASRRNTIYF. In nucleotides, the CDR3 is TGTGCCAGCAGCCAAGAGGGGACAGCCTCGAGGAGAAACACCATATATTTT.

DNA for the CDR3: TGTGCCAGCTCACGAGGCGGGGGCGCGACCAAAAACATTCAGTACTTC. Translating it yields CASSRGGGATKNIQYF. V gene TRBV18 combines with J gene TRBJ2-4; D is possibly TRBD2 (7 bases). Germline V gives CDR1 KGHSH, CDR2 LQKENI. Trimming took off 4 bases at V and 2 bases at J, with 15 bases between the two ends. This CDR3 spans 16 amino acids. The full variable domain, in which reference TRBV18 and TRBJ2-4 provide the parts outside the CDR3, is NAGVMQNPRHLVRRRGQEARLRCSPMKGHSHVYWYRQLPEEGLKFMVYLQKENIIDESGMPKERFSAEFPKEGPSILRIQQVVRGDSAAYFCASSRGGGATKNIQYFGAGTRLSVL.

This clone was seen only once. This chain links TRBV28 with TRBJ1-2; TRBD1 might be the D (5 bases). CDR3 length equals 15 residues. The germline V gene has CDR1 MDHEN and CDR2 SYDVKM. Trimming removed 6 bases at V and 5 bases at J, with 19 bases between. The CDR3 nucleotides read TGTGCCAGCAGCAAGCTTACCTCAGGGTATTATGGCTACACCTTC. It translates to CASSKLTSGYYGYTF.